This entry features one T cell receptor (beta chain) sequence. The antigen is undetermined. Looked up from germline, CDR1 is MNHNY and CDR2 is SVGAGI (reference sequence). The CDR3 loop spans 15 amino acids. V lost 0 bases and J 5 bases, leaving 11 bases between the germline ends. With 60 Vbeta and 13 Jbeta primers, the PCR was carried out. The method was immunoSEQ multiplex PCR; TCRdb's version includes in-frame clones alone and lacks a portion of them. Its table records 150,000 to 200,000 clones. This sample is drawn from a study of cytomegalovirus exposure and HLA in healthy donors. Whole-study findings and limits: Reportedly, a later analysis found an Asian-associated ancestry cluster had fewer N-insertions than the approximately 700-donor mean. Most TCR beta V segments were productive about 90% or about 30% of the time in an earlier analysis. Follow-up analysis later connected one missense variant in DCLRE1C with trimming of TCR beta V- and J-genes.

The specimen was PBMCs. This chain uses TRBV6-6 with TRBJ1-5, with a weak D call TRBD1 (6 bases). The sequence was obtained from a woman aged 55-70 years in good health and CMV-seronegative. In DNA form, the CDR3 reads TGTGCCAGCAGTTACTCGGGAGAGGGGGATCAGCCCCAGCATTTT. Translation gives CASSYSGEGDQPQHF.